This T cell receptor (beta chain) stems from a study of blood T cell repertoires in COVID-19. V lost 0 bases, J lost 7 bases, and 19 bases lay in between. Germline V gives CDR1 SGHAT, CDR2 FQNNGV. The CDR3 length is 17 residues. Profiling relied on immunoSEQ multiplex PCR, and the TCRdb table lists in-frame clones only, not all of them. The repertoire has tens of thousands of clones, roughly nine tenths of them found once; the top ten carry under 4.5%. This clone was observed a single time. Sequences were obtained from peripheral blood. V and J are TRBV11-2 and TRBJ2-1, with D possibly TRBD1 on 6 matching bases. This receptor was obtained from a man aged 60 to 69 with acute or convalescent COVID-19. The CDR3 is CASSLDRAAGDRNEQFF. The CDR3 bases are TGTGCCAGCAGCTTAGATCGAGCCGCAGGGGATAGGAATGAGCAGTTCTTC.